This T cell receptor beta chain was sequenced during a study of identical twins. Notes on the study in general: The authors drew conclusions from cross-sectional statistical analysis rather than following the same donors.

Healthy Caucasians made up all donors. There are a few counts of this clonotype. The target antigen is unknown. cDNA molecules carried unique molecular identifiers, and template switching added a universal primer site. TCRdb reprocessed the 5' RACE reads via MiXCR and lists one record per CDR3 protein. The repertoire holds about 300,000 distinct CDR3 sequences, with around an eighth as singletons. Germline CDR1 reads MNHNS; CDR2 reads SASEGT. After removal of 3 bases from V and 1 base from J, the junction contained 3 bases not matched to a gene. This CDR3 contains 15 residues. These sequences were also reported in another study, on yellow fever vaccine responses in identical twins. From that report: Twins' T cell vaccine responses reportedly looked partly convergent, partly personalized.

Sequencing was done on a sample of CD8+ T cells sorted from blood. The rearrangement uses TRBV6-1 and TRBJ2-7, with 10 bases matching TRBD1. This receptor was identified in a woman under 30 in good health. CDR3 loop: CASSEGTGVSYEQYV. CDR3 sequence (DNA): TGTGCCAGCAGTGAGGGGACAGGGGTTTCCTACGAGCAGTACGTC.